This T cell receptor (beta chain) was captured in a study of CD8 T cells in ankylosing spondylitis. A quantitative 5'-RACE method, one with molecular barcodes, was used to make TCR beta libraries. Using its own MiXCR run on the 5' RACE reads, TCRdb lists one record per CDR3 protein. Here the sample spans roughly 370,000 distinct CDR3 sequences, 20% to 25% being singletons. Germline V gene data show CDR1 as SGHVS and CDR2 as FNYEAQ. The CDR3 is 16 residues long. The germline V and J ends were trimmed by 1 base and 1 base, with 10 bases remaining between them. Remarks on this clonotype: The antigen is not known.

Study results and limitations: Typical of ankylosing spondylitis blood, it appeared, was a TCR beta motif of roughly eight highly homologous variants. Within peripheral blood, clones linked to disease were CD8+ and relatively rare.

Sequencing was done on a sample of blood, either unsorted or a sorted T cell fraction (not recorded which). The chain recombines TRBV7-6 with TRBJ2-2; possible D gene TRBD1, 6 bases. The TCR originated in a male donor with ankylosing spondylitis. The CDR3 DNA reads TGTGCCAGCAGCTTAGTGAGGACAGTGAACACCGGGGAGCTGTTTTTT. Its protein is CASSLVRTVNTGELFF.